These 15 T cell receptor beta chains were sequenced from one sample in a study of post-analysis software for immune sequencing data. Regarding the study as a whole: Among a handful of TRBV segments more frequent in patients than controls were TRBV5-6, TRBV5-1 and TRBV20-1.

Libraries were made from TCR beta cDNA, and they carried unique molecular identifiers. MiXCR was run by TCRdb on the PCR reads, yielding one entry per CDR3 protein. Of approximately 630,000 distinct CDR3 sequences detected, 55% to 60% appear once; the ten largest clones hold around 11%. Their target antigens are unknown. Input material: blood. Every receptor here comes from a girl aged 2 to 9 with multiple sclerosis.

The CDR3 DNA follows: TGTGCCAGCAGCAAACGTAGCGGGACCGCGGATACGCAGTATTTT. This gives the protein CASSKRSGTADTQYF. The chain is built from TRBV7-3 and TRBJ2-3; 8 bases are shared with TRBD2. The CDR3 is made up of 15 amino acids. Germline V gene sequence: CDR1 SGHTA, CDR2 FQGTGA. Unmatched junction bases numbered 10, after V lost 5 bases and J lost 6 bases.

This clonotype was observed a handful of times. The rearrangement joins TRBV24-1 to TRBJ2-1; D gene uncertain. Germline V gene sequence: CDR1 KGHDR, CDR2 SFDVKD. Trimming left V 2 bases short and J 9 bases short, with 19 bases between. There are 16 residues in the CDR3. The DNA of the CDR3 is TGTGCCACCAGTGATTACCTAGGCCCGGAAGGGTCTGAGCAGTTCTTC. It yields the protein CATSDYLGPEGSEQFF.

The V gene is TRBV27, the J gene TRBJ2-5; D perhaps matches TRBD2 (5 bases). The germline gives CDR1 MNHEY, CDR2 SMNVEV (reference sequence). CDR3 length equals 13 residues. V lost 2 bases, J lost 2 bases, and 6 bases lay in between. CDR3 region: CASSLRTQETQYF. CDR3 coding DNA: TGTGCCAGCAGTTTAAGGACTCAAGAGACCCAGTACTTC.

The chain is built from TRBV6-1 and TRBJ2-4; D gene ambiguous. Germline V gives CDR1 MNHNS, CDR2 SASEGT. V dropped 4 bases and J dropped 0 bases, with 16 bases sitting between them. The CDR3 sequence is 17 residues long. The CDR3 sequence: CASSATERTIAKNIQYF. The DNA for the CDR3 is TGTGCCAGCAGTGCGACCGAGAGGACGATAGCCAAAAACATTCAGTACTTC.

The chain recombines TRBV12-3 or TRBV12-4 with TRBJ2-5, with D perhaps TRBD1 (6 bases). The J call may be mistaken, given a closer DNA end match to TRBJ2-7. The CDR3 is 13 residues long. The CDR3 sequence is CASSTGFRSEQYF. The CDR3 region has the DNA TGTGCCAGCAGCACAGGGTTTCGGTCCGAGCAGTACTTC.

Concerning this clonotype: A read error may account for a junction end that differs from germline. The V and J genes are TRBV6-2 or TRBV6-3 and TRBJ2-1, with D possibly matching TRBD2 (5 bases). This CDR3 comprises 14 residues. Per germline, CDR1 MNHEY and CDR2 SVGEGT. CDR3 nucleotides: TGCGCCAGCATCCGGGGAACGGTCTACAATGAGCAGTTCTTC. Translating gives CASIRGTVYNEQFF.

This chain uses TRBV6-6 with TRBJ1-2; tentatively, D is TRBD1 (5 bases). This CDR3 region has 14 residues. Germline loops: CDR1 MNHNY, CDR2 SVGAGI (reference sequence). Trimming removed 5 bases at V and 6 bases at J, with 16 bases between. The CDR3 region is CASSPPPTRDGYTF. In nucleotides, the CDR3 is TGTGCCAGCAGTCCTCCACCCACCAGGGATGGCTACACCTTC.

This clonotype was observed a handful of times. The V and J genes are TRBV20-1 and TRBJ2-1; 9 positions agree with TRBD1. Germline V gene sequence: CDR1 DFQATT, CDR2 SNEGSKA (reference sequence). The CDR3 consists of 14 residues. J gave up 13 bases and V 4 bases, and 14 bases lay outside the gene matches. The CDR3 nucleotides read TGCAGTGCTAAGGCAGGGGGACAGGGAACTCAACAGTTCTTC. Its protein is CSAKAGGQGTQQFF.

This chain uses TRBV20-1 with TRBJ2-3; 9 positions agree with TRBD1. This CDR3 has 14 residues. V lost 5 bases and J lost 2; bases outside the gene matches: 5. CDR1 and CDR2 (germline): DFQATT, SNEGSKA (reference sequence). The CDR3 nucleotides read TGCAGTGCTGAACAGGGGGCCCTCACAGATACGCAGTATTTT. Translated, it gives CSAEQGALTDTQYF.

Regarding this clonotype: A read error may account for a junction end that differs from germline. The J gene is TRBJ2-7, the V gene TRBV9; D may be TRBD1 (7 bases). Germline assignment: CDR1 SGDLS and CDR2 YYNGEE. This CDR3 has 11 residues. CDR3 nucleotide sequence: TGCGGGGGACAGCACCCCTACGAGCAGTACTTC. It codes for CGGQHPYEQYF.

The chain employs TRBV7-9 and TRBJ2-4; D gene uncertain. CDR3 length: 16 residues. Germline V gene data show CDR1 as SEHNR and CDR2 as FQNEAQ (reference sequence). V dropped 5 bases and J dropped 4 bases, with 18 bases sitting between them. Here the CDR3 DNA reads TGTGCCAGCAGCACTCCAGGAGCCCGACTTAAAAACATTCAGTACTTC. Translating it yields CASSTPGARLKNIQYF.

V is TRBV12-3 or TRBV12-4 and J is TRBJ2-1; the D gene is possibly TRBD2 (6 bases). Trimming removed 0 bases from V and 0 bases from J, with 12 bases in between. This CDR3 comprises 17 residues. CDR3 protein: CASSLASLASSYNEQFF. The DNA for the CDR3 is TGTGCCAGCAGTTTAGCGAGTCTAGCGAGCTCCTACAATGAGCAGTTCTTC.

This clonotype was counted only a few times. This chain links TRBV7-2 with TRBJ2-1; D is unclear. Trimming pared 3 bases from V and 6 bases from J, leaving 18 bases between. Germline V gene sequence: CDR1 SGHTA, CDR2 FQGNSA. This CDR3 contains 16 residues. This CDR3 is CASSLMGGSLGNEQFF. The CDR3 coding sequence is TGTGCCAGCAGCTTGATGGGCGGAAGCCTCGGCAATGAGCAGTTCTTC.

This sequence joins TRBV5-1 and TRBJ2-7; weak D call: TRBD2 (5 bases). Germline CDR1 is SGHRS and CDR2 is YFSETQ. V was cut by 0 bases and J by 4 bases, with 14 bases left in between. The CDR3 runs 15 residues. CDR3 sequence (DNA): TGCGCCAGCAGCTTGGATCTAGCAACGATATACGAGCAGTACTTC. It yields the protein CASSLDLATIYEQYF.

The chain has TRBV7-9 and TRBJ2-5; a possible D gene is TRBD1 (6 bases). Trimming removed 6 bases from V and 4 bases from J, with 18 bases in between. Per the germline V gene, CDR1 is SEHNR and CDR2 is FQNEAQ (reference sequence). The length of the CDR3 is 15 residues. The CDR3 reads CASRRLTGKAETQYF. In DNA, the CDR3 is TGTGCCAGCAGACGTCTGACAGGAAAAGCAGAGACCCAGTACTTC.